A single sample gave rise to the 21 T cell receptor beta chains below, sequenced in a study of shared T cell receptors in the human thymus. Produced via immunoSEQ multiplex PCR; TCRdb's table is partial and in-frame only. The sample carries just under 550,000 clones, approximately 80% recorded once. The same data also contributed to another study, on human thymus T cells.

Specimen: thymocytes. The receptor set was obtained from a boy in the first two years of life with a congenital heart defect.

This rearrangement joins TRBV2 to TRBJ2-7, with a possible D match to TRBD1 (8 bases). This CDR3 has 19 amino acids. From germline, CDR1 is SNHLY and CDR2 FYNNEI. Between the trimmed V and J ends, which lost 3 bases and 6 bases, there was a span of 30 bases. The DNA for the CDR3 is TGTGCCAGCAGTGAGATGGAAATTCAATCGGACAGGGACTATACCGAGCAGTACTTC. It codes for CASSEMEIQSDRDYTEQYF.

The J gene is TRBJ2-2, the V gene TRBV9; 10 bases align to TRBD2. With 3 bases clipped from V and 4 bases from J, the junction kept 6 bases outside the gene matches. Germline V gene sequence: CDR1 SGDLS, CDR2 YYNGEE. The CDR3 has 16 amino acids. The DNA for the CDR3 is TGTGCCAGCAGCGCCAGACTAGCGGGCGTCACCGGGGAGCTGTTTTTT. Its protein is CASSARLAGVTGELFF. The variable domain in full, completed from reference TRBV9 and TRBJ2-2, reads DSGVTQTPKHLITATGQRVTLRCSPRSGDLSVYWYQQSLDQGLQFLIQYYNGEERAKGNILERFSAQQFPDLHSELNLSSLELGDSALYFCASSARLAGVTGELFFGEGSRLTVL.

The genes are TRBV6-6 and TRBJ1-2, with 9 bases aligning to TRBD1. Germline V gene sequence: CDR1 MNHNY, CDR2 SVGAGI (reference sequence). The trim removed 2 bases at V and 3 bases at J, leaving 4 bases unmatched. The CDR3 covers 15 residues. The CDR3: CASSYLTGGYYGYTF. In nucleotides, the CDR3 is TGTGCCAGCAGTTACCTGACAGGGGGATACTATGGCTACACCTTC.

This rearrangement joins TRBV4-2 to TRBJ1-2, with TRBD1 matching 11 bases. Germline values: CDR1 LGHNA, CDR2 YNFKEQ. V gave up 0 bases and J gave up 3 bases; unmatched junction bases: 9. The CDR3 loop spans 18 amino acids. The CDR3 sequence: CASSQDGALGQGDYGYTF. For the CDR3, the DNA is TGTGCCAGCAGCCAAGATGGGGCCCTGGGACAGGGGGACTATGGCTACACCTTC.

This clone was recorded once. This rearrangement joins TRBV19 to TRBJ2-4; D is perhaps TRBD1 (7 bases). Germline V lookup: CDR1 LNHDA, CDR2 SQIVND (reference sequence). The V gene lost 5 bases and the J gene lost 0 bases, with 14 bases spanning the gap. This CDR3 comprises 16 residues. The CDR3 spells CASSSSGGIAKNIQYF. Written as DNA, the CDR3 is TGTGCCAGTAGTTCCTCAGGGGGGATAGCCAAAAACATTCAGTACTTC.

The chain combines TRBV19 with TRBJ1-4; D gene unclear. With 5 bases removed from V and 3 bases from J, the gap between germline ends came to 10 bases. This CDR3 is built from 14 residues. The V gene's germline CDR1 is LNHDA and CDR2 SQIVND (reference sequence). Here the CDR3 reads CASSPMGANEKLFF. DNA for the CDR3: TGTGCCAGTAGTCCCATGGGCGCTAATGAAAAACTGTTTTTT.

The chain is built from TRBV28 and TRBJ1-2; the D is unclear. The CDR3 covers 13 residues. CDR1 and CDR2 (germline): MDHEN, SYDVKM. V lost 6 bases, J lost 6 bases, and 14 bases lay in between. CDR3 DNA sequence: TGTGCCAGCAGGGCGGGAGGTGGGAATGGCTACACCTTC. It translates to CASRAGGGNGYTF.

The chain has TRBV10-3 and TRBJ1-5; D might be TRBD1 (5 bases). The CDR3 length is 12 residues. Germline V gives CDR1 ENHRY, CDR2 SYGVKD. Trimming removed 11 bases at V and 5 bases at J, with 13 bases between. The CDR3 DNA reads TGTGCCGCGCGGACGGGGGATCAGCCCCAGCATTTT. It translates to CAARTGDQPQHF.

The chain employs TRBV27 and TRBJ2-4, with 11 bases matching TRBD1. Looked up from germline, CDR1 is MNHEY and CDR2 is SMNVEV (reference sequence). J gave up 1 base and V 3 bases, and 14 bases lay outside the gene matches. There are 20 residues in the CDR3. The CDR3 sequence is CASSFPGQGAPEGAKNIQYF. The DNA for the CDR3 is TGTGCCAGCAGTTTCCCAGGACAGGGGGCTCCCGAAGGGGCCAAAAACATTCAGTACTTC.

This clone occurred a few times. The J gene is TRBJ2-1, the V gene TRBV10-3; 10 nucleotides match TRBD1. J was trimmed by 9 bases and V by 8 bases; bases with no gene match: 4. CDR3 length: 12 amino acids. Germline CDR1 and CDR2: ENHRY and SYGVKD. Written as DNA, the CDR3 is TGTGCCATCCGGACAGGGGGGGCTGAGCAGTTCTTC. Its translation is CAIRTGGAEQFF.

This clone was detected only a few times. The chain couples TRBV4-3 to TRBJ2-7, with D maybe TRBD1 (5 bases). Germline V gives CDR1 LGHNA, CDR2 YSLEER. The length of the CDR3 is 16 residues. The V end was cut by 0 bases, the J end by 2 bases, with 14 bases between. In DNA form, the CDR3 reads TGCGCCAGCAGCCAAGAGGCTAGGCAGGGCCCCTACGAGCAGTACTTC. Translation: CASSQEARQGPYEQYF.

This chain uses TRBV10-3 with TRBJ2-7; D is unresolved. Trimming took 3 bases from V and 0 from J, leaving 6 bases between them. The CDR3 covers 13 residues. Germline CDR1 ENHRY, CDR2 SYGVKD. The CDR3 region has the DNA TGTGCCATCAGTGATCCTACCTCCTACGAGCAGTACTTC. It yields the protein CAISDPTSYEQYF.

This chain joins TRBV19 and TRBJ1-2; TRBD1 aligns across 8 bases. Germline values: CDR1 LNHDA, CDR2 SQIVND (reference sequence). J lost 4 bases, V lost 5 bases, and 12 bases had no gene match. The CDR3 covers 16 residues. CDR3 protein: CASSFWTGRRRYGYTF. Here the CDR3 DNA reads TGTGCCAGTAGTTTTTGGACAGGGAGAAGGCGCTATGGCTACACCTTC. Supplemented by reference TRBV19 and TRBJ1-2, the full variable domain reads DGGITQSPKYLFRKEGQNVTLSCEQNLNHDAMYWYRQDPGQGLRLIYYSQIVNDFQKGDIAEGYSVSREKKESFPLTVTSAQKNPTAFYLCASSFWTGRRRYGYTFGSGTRLTVV.

A word on this clone: The identical CDR3 is also encoded by other nucleotide sequences in the sample. This chain uses TRBV7-9 with TRBJ2-7; D gene unclear. This CDR3 contains 11 residues. Per the germline V gene, CDR1 is SEHNR and CDR2 is FQNEAQ (reference sequence). V lost 5 bases and J 1 base, leaving 3 bases between the germline ends. In nucleotides, the CDR3 is TGTGCCAGCAGCCTGTCCTACGAGCAGTACTTC. Its protein is CASSLSYEQYF.

This rearrangement joins TRBV14 to TRBJ2-1; the match to TRBD2 covers 10 bases. The CDR3 is 19 amino acids. With V trimmed by 3 bases and J by 4 bases, 15 bases remained unmatched. Germline V gene lookup returns CDR1 SGHDN and CDR2 FVKESK. CDR3: CASSHTLAGLAVGYNEQFF. The CDR3 DNA sequence: TGTGCCAGCAGCCATACACTAGCGGGGCTCGCTGTGGGATACAATGAGCAGTTCTTC.

The chain has TRBV6-5 and TRBJ1-2; possibly TRBD1 for D (5 bases). The CDR3 is 15 residues long. Germline V gene sequence: CDR1 MNHEY, CDR2 SVGAGI. The V and J ends lost 2 bases and 3 bases respectively, with 13 bases between them. The CDR3 bases are TGTGCCAGCAGTTACGGGAAGGGGTGGGACTATGGCTACACCTTC. Protein sequence: CASSYGKGWDYGYTF.

Comment on this clone: Germline is not matched at one junction end, which may reflect a read error. The chain couples TRBV27 to TRBJ2-2, with 7 nucleotides matching TRBD2. The CDR3 totals 12 residues. Germline V gene data show CDR1 as MNHEY and CDR2 as SMNVEV (reference sequence). The CDR3 coding sequence is TGTGCCAGCAGTTTCCGGGGGAGGGACCTGTTTTTT. Translation gives CASSFRGRDLFF.

V gene TRBV7-2 combines with J gene TRBJ2-1, with TRBD1 as a possible D gene (5 bases). Looked up from germline, CDR1 is SGHTA and CDR2 is FQGNSA. V lost 5 bases and J lost 1, with 15 bases in between. The CDR3 covers 16 residues. CDR3 protein: CASSAQGMTSYNEQFF. The DNA for the CDR3 is TGTGCCAGCAGCGCCCAGGGAATGACGTCCTACAATGAGCAGTTCTTC. Full variable domain (rest looked up from reference TRBV7-2 and TRBJ2-1): GAGVSQSPSNKVTEKGKDVELRCDPISGHTALYWYRQSLGQGLEFLIYFQGNSAPDKSGLPSDRFSAERTGGSVSTLTIQRTQQEDSAVYLCASSAQGMTSYNEQFFGPGTRLTVL.

The chain combines TRBV21-1 with TRBJ2-7; TRBD2 is the table's D call, not checked against the DNA. TRBV21-1 is classified as a pseudogene. This CDR3 has 16 residues. DNA for the CDR3: TGTGCCAGCAGCAAATCTCCTCCCGGGGGGAGAGACGAGCAGTACTTC. Translating gives CASSKSPPGGRDEQYF.

This chain uses TRBV5-4 with TRBJ2-5, with D possibly TRBD1 on 5 matching bases. Between the trimmed V and J ends, which lost 4 bases and 5 bases, there was a span of 12 bases. CDR1 and CDR2 from the germline V gene are SGHNT and YYREEE (reference sequence). The CDR3 is made up of 13 amino acids. For the CDR3, the DNA is TGTGCCAGCAGCCCCCAGGGTCAGGAGACCCAGTACTTC. Translated: CASSPQGQETQYF.

The chain has TRBV5-4 and TRBJ2-1, with TRBD2 identical over 7 bases. The CDR3 covers 15 residues. Looked up from germline, CDR1 is SGHNT and CDR2 is YYREEE (reference sequence). The junction had 6 bases not matched to a gene; V was cut back by 2 bases and J by 4 bases. In DNA form, the CDR3 reads TGTGCCAGCAGCTTTAGGGACTACCCTTACAATGAGCAGTTCTTC. This sequence encodes CASSFRDYPYNEQFF.